This T cell receptor (beta chain) comes out of a study of blood T cells in healthy people across ages. Findings and limits, study-wide: A greater number of naive CD4+ cells and higher diversity distinguished long-lived donors from aged donors. In older individuals, TCR beta diversity per million T cells was lower, falling roughly linearly with age. Unknown donor CMV status possibly confounded expanded clonotype changes.

In terms of origin and age, donors were healthy Caucasian individuals from Russia aged roughly 6 to 95. CDR1 and CDR2 (germline): MNHEY, SVGEGT. The germline V and J ends were trimmed by 6 bases and 5 bases, with 13 bases remaining between them. The CDR3 covers 13 residues. This clonotype was counted a few times. Its antigen is currently unknown. The use of a sample-barcoded 5' primer and a J-beta primer mix characterized a second PCR of roughly 6 to 11 cycles. MiXCR, run by TCRdb on the 5' RACE reads, gives a single entry per CDR3 protein. The sample has around 650,000 distinct CDR3 sequences, 40% to 45% seen once.

The receptor was derived from a man at least 80 years old in good health. The sample comprised blood. The chain couples TRBV6-2 or TRBV6-3 to TRBJ2-5; tentative D call: TRBD1 (5 bases). CDR3 region: CASSWTPRETQYF. CDR3 nucleotide sequence: TGTGCCAGCAGCTGGACACCACGGGAGACCCAGTACTTC.